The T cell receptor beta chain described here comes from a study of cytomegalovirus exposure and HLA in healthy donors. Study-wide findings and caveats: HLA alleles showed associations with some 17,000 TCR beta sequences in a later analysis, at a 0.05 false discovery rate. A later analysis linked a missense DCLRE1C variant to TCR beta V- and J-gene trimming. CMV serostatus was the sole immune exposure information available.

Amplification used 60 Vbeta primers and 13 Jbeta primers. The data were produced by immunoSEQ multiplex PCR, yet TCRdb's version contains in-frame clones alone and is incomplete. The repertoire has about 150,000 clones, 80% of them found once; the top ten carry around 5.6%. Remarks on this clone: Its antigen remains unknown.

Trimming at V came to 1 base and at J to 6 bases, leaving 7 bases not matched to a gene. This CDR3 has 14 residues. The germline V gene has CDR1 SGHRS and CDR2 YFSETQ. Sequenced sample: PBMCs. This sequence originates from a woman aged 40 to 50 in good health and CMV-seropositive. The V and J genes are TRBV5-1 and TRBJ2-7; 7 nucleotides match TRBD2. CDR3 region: CASSLRASGSEQYF. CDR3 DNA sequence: TGCGCCAGCAGCTTGAGGGCTAGCGGCTCCGAGCAGTACTTC. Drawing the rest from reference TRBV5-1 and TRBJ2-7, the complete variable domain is KAGVTQTPRYLIKTRGQQVTLSCSPISGHRSVSWYQQTPGQGLQFLFEYFSETQRNKGNFPGRFSGRQFSNSRSEMNVSTLELGDSALYLCASSLRASGSEQYFGPGTRLTVT.